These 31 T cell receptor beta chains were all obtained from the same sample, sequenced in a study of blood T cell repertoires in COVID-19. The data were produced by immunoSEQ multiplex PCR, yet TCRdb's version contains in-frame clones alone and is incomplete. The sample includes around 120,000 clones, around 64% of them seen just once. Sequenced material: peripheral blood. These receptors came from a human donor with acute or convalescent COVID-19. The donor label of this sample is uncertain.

Written as DNA, the CDR3 is TGTGCCAGCTCACCGGGAAAGACGGGGGCTAATGAAAAACTGTTTTTT. Its protein is CASSPGKTGANEKLFF. The chain links TRBV18 to TRBJ1-4, with D possibly TRBD1 on 5 matching bases. CDR3 length equals 16 residues. Germline loops: CDR1 KGHSH, CDR2 LQKENI. Trimming shortened V by 3 bases and J by 3 bases, and 14 bases separated the two germline ends.

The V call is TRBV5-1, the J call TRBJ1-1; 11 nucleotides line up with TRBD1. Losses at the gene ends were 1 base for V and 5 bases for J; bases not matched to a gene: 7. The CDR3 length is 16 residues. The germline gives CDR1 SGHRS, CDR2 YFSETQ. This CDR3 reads CASSLRRGQGGTEAFF. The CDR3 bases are TGCGCCAGCAGCTTGAGGCGGGGACAGGGGGGTACTGAAGCTTTCTTT.

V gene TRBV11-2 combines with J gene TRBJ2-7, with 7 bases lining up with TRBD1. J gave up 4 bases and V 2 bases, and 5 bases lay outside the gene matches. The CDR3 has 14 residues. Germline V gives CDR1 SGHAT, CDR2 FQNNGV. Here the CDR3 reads CASSLSETGYEQYV. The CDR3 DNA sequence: TGTGCCAGCAGCTTATCGGAGACAGGGTACGAGCAGTACGTC.

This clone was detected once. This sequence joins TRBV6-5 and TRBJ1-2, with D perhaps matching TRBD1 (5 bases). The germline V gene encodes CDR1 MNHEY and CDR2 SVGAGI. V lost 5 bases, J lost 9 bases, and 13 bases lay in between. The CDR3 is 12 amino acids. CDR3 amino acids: CASSNRQGSYTF. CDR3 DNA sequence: TGTGCCAGCAGTAACCGGCAGGGAAGCTACACCTTC.

CDR3 nucleotides: TGCGCCAGCAGTCAATCGGCAGGGCGAAACACTGAAGCTTTCTTT. It specifies CASSQSAGRNTEAFF. The V and J genes are TRBV23-1 and TRBJ1-1, with TRBD1 as a possible D gene (5 bases). TRBV23-1 is designated an ORF whose function remains uncertain. This CDR3 has 15 amino acids. V lost 0 bases and J 2 bases, leaving 10 bases between the germline ends.

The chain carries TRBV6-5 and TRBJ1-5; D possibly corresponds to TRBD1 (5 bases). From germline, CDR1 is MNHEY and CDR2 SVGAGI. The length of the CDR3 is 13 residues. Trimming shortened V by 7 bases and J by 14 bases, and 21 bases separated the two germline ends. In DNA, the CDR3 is TGTGCCAGCATTATGGGGTTGGTAGGGGTAGAGCATTTT. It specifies CASIMGLVGVEHF.

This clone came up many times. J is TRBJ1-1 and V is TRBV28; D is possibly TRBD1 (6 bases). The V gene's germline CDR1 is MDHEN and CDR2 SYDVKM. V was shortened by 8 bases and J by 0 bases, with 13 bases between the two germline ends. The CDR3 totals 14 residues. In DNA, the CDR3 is TGTGCCAGCTTTACAGGGAACATGAACACTGAAGCTTTCTTT. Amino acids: CASFTGNMNTEAFF.

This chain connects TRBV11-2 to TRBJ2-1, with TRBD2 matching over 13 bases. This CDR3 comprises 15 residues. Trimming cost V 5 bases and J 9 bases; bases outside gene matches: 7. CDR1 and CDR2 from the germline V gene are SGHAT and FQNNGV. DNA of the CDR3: TGTGCCAGCAGCCCAGGACTAGCGGGGGAGCGTGAGCAGTTCTTC. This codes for CASSPGLAGEREQFF. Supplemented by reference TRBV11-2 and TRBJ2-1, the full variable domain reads EAGVAQSPRYKIIEKRQSVAFWCNPISGHATLYWYQQILGQGPKLLIQFQNNGVVDDSQLPKDRFSAERLKGVDSTLKIQPAKLEDSAVYLCASSPGLAGEREQFFGPGTRLTVL.

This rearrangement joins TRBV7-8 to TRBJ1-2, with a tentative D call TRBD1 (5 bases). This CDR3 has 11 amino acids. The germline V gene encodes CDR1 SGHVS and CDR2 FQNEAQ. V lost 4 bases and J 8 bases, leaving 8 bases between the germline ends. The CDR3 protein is CASSSQGGYTF. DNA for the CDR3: TGTGCCAGCAGCTCGCAGGGAGGCTACACCTTC.

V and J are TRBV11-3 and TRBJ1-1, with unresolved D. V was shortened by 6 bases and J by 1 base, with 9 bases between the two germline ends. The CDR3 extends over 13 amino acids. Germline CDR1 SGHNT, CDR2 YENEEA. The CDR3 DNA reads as TGTGCCAGCAGATACTACACGAACACTGAAGCTTTCTTT. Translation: CASRYYTNTEAFF.

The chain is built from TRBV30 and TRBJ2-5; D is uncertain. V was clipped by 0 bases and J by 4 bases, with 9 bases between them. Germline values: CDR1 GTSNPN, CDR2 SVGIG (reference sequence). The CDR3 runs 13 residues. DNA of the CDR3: TGTGCCTGGAGTGTTGGCACCACAGAGACCCAGTACTTC. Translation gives CAWSVGTTETQYF.

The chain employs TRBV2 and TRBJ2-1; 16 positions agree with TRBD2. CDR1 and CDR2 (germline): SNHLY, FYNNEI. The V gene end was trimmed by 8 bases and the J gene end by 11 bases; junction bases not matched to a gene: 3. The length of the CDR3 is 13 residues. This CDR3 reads CASGTSGGAKQFF. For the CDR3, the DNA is TGTGCCAGCGGGACTAGCGGGGGGGCAAAGCAGTTCTTC.

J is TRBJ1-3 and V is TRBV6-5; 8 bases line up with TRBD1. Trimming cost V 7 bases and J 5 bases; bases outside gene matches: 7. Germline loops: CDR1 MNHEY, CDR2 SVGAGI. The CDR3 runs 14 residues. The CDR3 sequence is CASNTRTGRNTIYF. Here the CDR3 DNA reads TGTGCCAGCAACACCCGGACAGGGAGAAACACCATATATTTT.

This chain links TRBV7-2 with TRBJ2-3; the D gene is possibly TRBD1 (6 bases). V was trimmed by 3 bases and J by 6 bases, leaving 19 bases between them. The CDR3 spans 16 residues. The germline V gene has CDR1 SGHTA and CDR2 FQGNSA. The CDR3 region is CASSFQWDGGRDTQYF. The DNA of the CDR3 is TGTGCCAGCAGCTTTCAGTGGGATGGGGGCAGGGATACGCAGTATTTT.

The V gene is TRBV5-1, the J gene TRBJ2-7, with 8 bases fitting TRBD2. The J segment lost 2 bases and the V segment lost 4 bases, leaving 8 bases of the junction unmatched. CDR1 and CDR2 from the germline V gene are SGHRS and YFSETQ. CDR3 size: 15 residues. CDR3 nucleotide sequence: TGCGCCAGCAGCCCGGGGACTAGTCCCCCCTACGAGCAGTACTTC. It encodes CASSPGTSPPYEQYF.

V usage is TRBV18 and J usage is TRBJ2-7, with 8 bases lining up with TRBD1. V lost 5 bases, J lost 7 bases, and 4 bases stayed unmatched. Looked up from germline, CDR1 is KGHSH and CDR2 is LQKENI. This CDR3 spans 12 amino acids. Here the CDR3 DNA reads TGTGCCAGCTCAACGACAGGGGTTGAGCAGTACTTC. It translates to CASSTTGVEQYF.

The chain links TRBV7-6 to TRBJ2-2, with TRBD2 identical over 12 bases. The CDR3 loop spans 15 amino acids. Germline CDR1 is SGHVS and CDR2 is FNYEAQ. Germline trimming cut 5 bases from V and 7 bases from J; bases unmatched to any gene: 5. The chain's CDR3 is CASSPSGGAGGELFF. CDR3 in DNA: TGTGCCAGCAGCCCTAGCGGGGGGGCAGGCGGGGAGCTGTTTTTT. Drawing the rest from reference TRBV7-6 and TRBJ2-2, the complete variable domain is GAGVSQSPRYKVTKRGQDVALRCDPISGHVSLYWYRQALGQGPEFLTYFNYEAQQDKSGLPNDRFSAERPEGSISTLTIQRTEQRDSAMYRCASSPSGGAGGELFFGEGSRLTVL.

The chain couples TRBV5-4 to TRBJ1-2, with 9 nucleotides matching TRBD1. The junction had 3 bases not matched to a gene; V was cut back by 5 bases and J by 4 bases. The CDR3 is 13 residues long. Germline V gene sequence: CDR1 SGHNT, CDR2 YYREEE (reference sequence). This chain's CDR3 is CASRDRGIYGYTF. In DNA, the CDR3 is TGTGCCAGCAGGGACAGGGGCATCTATGGCTACACCTTC.

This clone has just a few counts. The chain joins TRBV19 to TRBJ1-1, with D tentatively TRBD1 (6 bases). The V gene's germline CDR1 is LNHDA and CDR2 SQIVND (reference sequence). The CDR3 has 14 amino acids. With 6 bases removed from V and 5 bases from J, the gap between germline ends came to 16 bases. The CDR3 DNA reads TGTGCCAGTAGGTTTAGGGGGATTGGAACTGAAGCTTTCTTT. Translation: CASRFRGIGTEAFF.

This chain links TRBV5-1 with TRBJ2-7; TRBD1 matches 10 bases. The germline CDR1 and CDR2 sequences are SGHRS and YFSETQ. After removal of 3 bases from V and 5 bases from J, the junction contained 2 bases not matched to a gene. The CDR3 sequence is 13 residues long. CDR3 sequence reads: CASSWGTGDEQYF. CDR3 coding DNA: TGCGCCAGCAGCTGGGGGACAGGGGACGAGCAGTACTTC. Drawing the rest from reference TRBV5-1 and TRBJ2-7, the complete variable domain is KAGVTQTPRYLIKTRGQQVTLSCSPISGHRSVSWYQQTPGQGLQFLFEYFSETQRNKGNFPGRFSGRQFSNSRSEMNVSTLELGDSALYLCASSWGTGDEQYFGPGTRLTVT.

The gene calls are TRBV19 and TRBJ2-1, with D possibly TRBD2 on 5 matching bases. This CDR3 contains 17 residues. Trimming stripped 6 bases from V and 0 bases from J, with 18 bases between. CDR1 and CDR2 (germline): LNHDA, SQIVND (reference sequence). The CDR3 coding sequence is TGTGCCAGTAGCGGGTCCCACGGGGTCAGCTCCTACAATGAGCAGTTCTTC. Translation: CASSGSHGVSSYNEQFF.

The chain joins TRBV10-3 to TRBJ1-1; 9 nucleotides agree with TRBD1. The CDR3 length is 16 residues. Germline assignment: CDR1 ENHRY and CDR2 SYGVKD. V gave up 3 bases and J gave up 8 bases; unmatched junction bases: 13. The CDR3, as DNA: TGTGCCATCAGTGAACCCTCCAACAGGGGGCGATCCGAAGCTTTCTTT. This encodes CAISEPSNRGRSEAFF.

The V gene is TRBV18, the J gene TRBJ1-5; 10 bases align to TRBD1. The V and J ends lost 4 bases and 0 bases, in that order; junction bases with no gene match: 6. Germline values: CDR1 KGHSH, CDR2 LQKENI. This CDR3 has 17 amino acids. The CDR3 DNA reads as TGTGCCAGCTCACTCTACGGGACAGGGGATAGCAATCAGCCCCAGCATTTT. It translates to CASSLYGTGDSNQPQHF.

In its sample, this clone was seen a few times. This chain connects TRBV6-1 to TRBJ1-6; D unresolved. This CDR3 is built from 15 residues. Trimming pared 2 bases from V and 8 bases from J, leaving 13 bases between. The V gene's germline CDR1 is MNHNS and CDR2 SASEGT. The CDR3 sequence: CASSESRAVDSPLHF. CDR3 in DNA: TGTGCCAGCAGTGAATCGAGGGCCGTGGATTCACCCCTCCACTTT.

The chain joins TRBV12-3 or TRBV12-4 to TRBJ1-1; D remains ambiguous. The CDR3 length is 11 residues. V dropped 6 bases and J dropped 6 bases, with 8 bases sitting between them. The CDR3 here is CASSRRPEAFF. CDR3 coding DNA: TGTGCCAGCAGCCGGAGGCCTGAAGCTTTCTTT.

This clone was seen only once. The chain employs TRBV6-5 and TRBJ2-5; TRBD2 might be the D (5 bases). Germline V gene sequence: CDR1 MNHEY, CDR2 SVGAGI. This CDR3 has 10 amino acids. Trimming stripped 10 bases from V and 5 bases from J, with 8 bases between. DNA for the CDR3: TGTGCCACCCGCGGGGAGACCCAGTACTTC. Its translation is CATRGETQYF.

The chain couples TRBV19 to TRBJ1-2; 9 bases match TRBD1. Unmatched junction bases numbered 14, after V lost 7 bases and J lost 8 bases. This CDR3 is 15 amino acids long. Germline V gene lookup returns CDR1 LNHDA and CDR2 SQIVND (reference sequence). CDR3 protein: CASTQQGAWAGGYTF. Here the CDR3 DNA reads TGTGCCAGTACCCAACAGGGGGCGTGGGCCGGAGGCTACACCTTC.

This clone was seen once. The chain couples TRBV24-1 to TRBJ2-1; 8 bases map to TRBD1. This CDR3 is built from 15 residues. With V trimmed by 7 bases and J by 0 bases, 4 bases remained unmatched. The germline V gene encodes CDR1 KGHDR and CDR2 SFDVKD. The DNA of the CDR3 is TGTGCCACCAGCCGGGACAGGAGCTCCTACAATGAGCAGTTCTTC. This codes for CATSRDRSSYNEQFF.

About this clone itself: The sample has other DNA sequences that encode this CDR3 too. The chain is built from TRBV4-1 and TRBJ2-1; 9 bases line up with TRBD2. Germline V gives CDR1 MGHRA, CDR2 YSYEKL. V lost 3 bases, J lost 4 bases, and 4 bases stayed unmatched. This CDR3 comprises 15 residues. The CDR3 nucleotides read TGCGCCAGCAGCCAGGGGCGGGGGGGTTACAATGAGCAGTTCTTC. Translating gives CASSQGRGGYNEQFF.

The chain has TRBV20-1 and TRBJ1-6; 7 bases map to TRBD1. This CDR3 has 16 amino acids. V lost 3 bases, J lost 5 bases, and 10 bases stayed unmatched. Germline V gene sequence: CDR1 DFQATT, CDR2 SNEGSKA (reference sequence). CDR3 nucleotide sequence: TGCAGTGCTAGTGGGGGACAGCACCTTGATAATTCACCCCTCCACTTT. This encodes CSASGGQHLDNSPLHF.

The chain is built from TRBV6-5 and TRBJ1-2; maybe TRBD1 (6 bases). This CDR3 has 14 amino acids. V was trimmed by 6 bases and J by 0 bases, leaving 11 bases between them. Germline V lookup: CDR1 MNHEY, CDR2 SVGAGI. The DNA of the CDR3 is TGTGCCAGCAGAGGGGGGGTCGCTAACTATGGCTACACCTTC. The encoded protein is CASRGGVANYGYTF.